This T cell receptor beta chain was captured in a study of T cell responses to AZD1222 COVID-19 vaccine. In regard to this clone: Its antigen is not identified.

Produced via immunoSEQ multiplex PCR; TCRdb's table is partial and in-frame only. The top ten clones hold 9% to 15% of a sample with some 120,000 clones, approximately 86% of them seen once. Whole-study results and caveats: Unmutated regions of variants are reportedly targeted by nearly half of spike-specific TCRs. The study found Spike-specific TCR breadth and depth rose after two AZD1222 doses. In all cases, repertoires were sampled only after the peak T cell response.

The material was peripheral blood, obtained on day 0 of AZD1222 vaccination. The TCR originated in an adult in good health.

CDR3 nucleotide sequence: TGTGCCAGCTCACCTGACAGGGGGCTTTTTAATTCACCCCTCCACTTT. It yields the protein CASSPDRGLFNSPLHF. V is TRBV18 and J is TRBJ1-6; 10 bases align to TRBD1. V shed 3 bases and J 6 bases; nucleotides not matched to a gene: 5. Germline values: CDR1 KGHSH, CDR2 LQKENI. This CDR3 spans 16 amino acids.